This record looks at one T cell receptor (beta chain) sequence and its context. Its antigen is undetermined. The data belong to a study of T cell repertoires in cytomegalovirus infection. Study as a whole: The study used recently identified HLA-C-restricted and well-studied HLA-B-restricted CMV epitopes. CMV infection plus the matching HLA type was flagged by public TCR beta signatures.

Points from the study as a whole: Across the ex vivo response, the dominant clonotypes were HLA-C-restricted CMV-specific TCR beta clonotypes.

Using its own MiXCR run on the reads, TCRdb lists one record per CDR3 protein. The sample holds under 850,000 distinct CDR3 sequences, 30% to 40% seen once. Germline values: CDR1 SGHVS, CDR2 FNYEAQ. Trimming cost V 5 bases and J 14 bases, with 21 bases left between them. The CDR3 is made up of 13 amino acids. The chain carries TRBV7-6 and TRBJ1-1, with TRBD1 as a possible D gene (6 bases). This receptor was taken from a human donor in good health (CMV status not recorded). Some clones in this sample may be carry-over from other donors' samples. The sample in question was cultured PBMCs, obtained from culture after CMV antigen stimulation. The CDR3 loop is CASSEDSAPPRFF. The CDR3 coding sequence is TGTGCCAGCAGCGAGGACAGTGCGCCCCCTCGGTTCTTT.